Sequencing of this T cell receptor beta chain was carried out in a study of radiation and T cells in renal cell carcinoma. The study, taken as a whole, reports: Without pretreatment biopsies, baseline tumor clonotype presence was undetermined. From baseline, blood top tumor clonotypes peaked at 2 weeks post-radiation.

CDR3 length: 13 residues. The ends were cut back, 8 bases at V and 2 bases at J, with 10 bases in the middle. The germline CDR1 and CDR2 sequences are MNHNS and SASEGT. Method: immunoSEQ multiplex PCR; TCRdb's copy keeps in-frame clones and lacks some. The profile shows over 60,000 clones, roughly 72% of them singletons. Noted time point: blood 2 weeks post-SBRT. Noted treatment: 15 Gy SBRT to primary tumor, nephrectomy 4 weeks later. The tumor was a clear cell renal cell carcinoma. For this clone: What it binds is not known.

This receptor was identified in a man aged 55 to 70 with renal cell carcinoma. Here the sequenced sample was blood, taken from a patient whose treatment included radiotherapy and nephrectomy. The chain recombines TRBV6-1 with TRBJ2-1, with D possibly being TRBD2 (7 bases). In DNA, the CDR3 is TGTGCCAGCGGGGGGGCCCCCTACAATGAGCAGTTCTTC. This sequence encodes CASGGAPYNEQFF.